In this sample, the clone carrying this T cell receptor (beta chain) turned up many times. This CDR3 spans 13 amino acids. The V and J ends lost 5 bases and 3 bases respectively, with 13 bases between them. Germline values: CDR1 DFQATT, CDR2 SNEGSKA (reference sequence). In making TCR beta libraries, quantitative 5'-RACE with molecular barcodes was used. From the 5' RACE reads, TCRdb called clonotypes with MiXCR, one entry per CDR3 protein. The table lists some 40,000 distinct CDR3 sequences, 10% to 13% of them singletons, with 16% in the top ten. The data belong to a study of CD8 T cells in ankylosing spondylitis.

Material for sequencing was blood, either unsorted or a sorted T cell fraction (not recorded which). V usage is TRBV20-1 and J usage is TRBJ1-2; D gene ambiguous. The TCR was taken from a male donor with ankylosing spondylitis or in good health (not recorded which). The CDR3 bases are TGCAGTGCTGAGGGCCGGAGGGACTATGGCTACACCTTC. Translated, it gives CSAEGRRDYGYTF.